This T cell receptor (beta chain) is drawn from a study of blood T cell repertoires in COVID-19. Study-wide background: COVID-19 samples from acute and convalescent phases originated in the United States, Italy and Spain. T cells, B-cell-depleted T cells, or PBMCs supplied cDNA or gDNA.

V shed 3 bases and J shed 1 base, with 12 bases lying between them. Germline CDR1 LNHDA, CDR2 SQIVND (reference sequence). The CDR3 loop spans 15 amino acids. Original handling: Estimated nucleated cell counts came from reference gene primer amplification. Method: immunoSEQ multiplex PCR; TCRdb's copy keeps in-frame clones and lacks some. Clone size and the V and J calls come from that table; the DNA yielded D and trimming. Of roughly 79,000 clones in the sample, approximately 82% are singletons; the top ten hold roughly 7.4%. The chain couples TRBV19 to TRBJ1-2; D not certain. The TCR originated in a human donor in a cohort sampled during active COVID-19. The sequencing input was peripheral blood. The DNA for the CDR3 is TGTGCCAGTAGTATTTCGGACGGGAATAACTATGGCTACACCTTC. Amino acids: CASSISDGNNYGYTF.